This T cell receptor (beta chain) was sequenced for a study of T cell responses to AZD1222 COVID-19 vaccine. Germline CDR1 is LNHNV and CDR2 is YYDKDF (reference sequence). Trimming removed 0 bases at V and 4 bases at J, with 4 bases between. This CDR3 comprises 13 residues. This table comes from immunoSEQ multiplex PCR, and its TCRdb copy is limited to in-frame clones, with some not included. The sample lists under 150,000 clones, over 90% occurring once. The starting material was peripheral blood, obtained 28 days after the second AZD1222 dose. This sequence joins TRBV15 and TRBJ1-3; no clear D. This clonotype originated in an adult who received the AZD1222 COVID-19 vaccine. The CDR3 DNA is TGTGCCACCAGCAGAGAACAGGGAAACACCATATATTTT. It specifies CATSREQGNTIYF.